Listed below are T cell receptor beta chains from one sample, sequenced in a study of T cell changes during pregnancy in multiple sclerosis. The data were produced by immunoSEQ multiplex PCR, yet TCRdb's version contains in-frame clones alone and is incomplete. The sample has some 47,000 clones; approximately 90% are singletons. Here the sequenced sample was peripheral blood, taken in the first trimester of pregnancy. These receptors came from a female donor with multiple sclerosis, enrolled in a pregnancy study. Each CDR3 is given with its conserved first and last residue. Size is stated for part of the rows, as once, few or many counts, or as a class when the clone is expanded.

>TRBJ1-1|.|TRBV5-1
CASSAQGRTEAFF
>TRBJ1-6|.|TRBV4-3
CASSQEGADSGSPLHF
>TRBJ2-7|.|TRBV19
CASSSTGGESYEQYF
>TRBJ1-3|few|TRBV4-1
CASSPIGLSSGNTIYF
>TRBJ1-4|.|TRBV7-9
CASSLGRTDFNEKLFF
>TRBJ1-1|.|TRBV5-5
CASSSLPAGGTEAFF
>TRBJ1-2|.|TRBV18
CASSPIRETGRSNYGYTF
>TRBJ1-2|.|TRBV10-3
CAISREGNYGYTF
>TRBJ2-7|.|TRBV5-1
CASSSLTGNYEQYF
>TRBJ2-4|once|TRBV7-9
CASSSRVLQGQLGDIQYF
>TRBJ1-6|.|TRBV19
CASSSRGGESPLHF
>TRBJ2-7|.|TRBV5-4
CASSSGTATYEQYF
>TRBJ1-1|.|TRBV5-5
CASSPPRGEGTEAFF
>TRBJ1-2|.|TRBV6-5
CASTKDRDLGYTF
>TRBJ1-1|.|TRBV28
CASSLRGRGNTEAFF
>TRBJ1-1|.|TRBV4-1
CASSQGRGRGTEAFF
>TRBJ2-5|.|TRBV5-1
CASSLTVRRETQYF
>TRBJ1-1|.|TRBV2
CASGTGMNTEAFF
>TRBJ1-6|.|TRBV10-1
CASSETQKSPLHF
>TRBJ1-1|.|TRBV6-6
CASSYRTGGTEAFF
>TRBJ1-2|.|TRBV7-8
CASSLRPDINYGYTF
>TRBJ1-1|.|TRBV28
CASSFGGWDTEAFF
>TRBJ2-6|.|TRBV19
CASKGGGASGANVLTF
>TRBJ2-2|.|TRBV11-3
CASSTGQGVGELFF
>TRBJ2-2|.|TRBV30
CAWLDFTGQGTGELFF
>TRBJ1-2|.|TRBV27
CASSLILLGGNGYTF
>TRBJ1-1|.|TRBV2
CASIRQGTGTEAFF
>TRBJ2-7|.|TRBV6-6
CASSDSGQGSSYEQYF
>TRBJ1-4|.|TRBV6-5
CASSYSKDSEKLFF
>TRBJ1-1|.|TRBV19
CASSARDEAFF
>TRBJ1-3|.|TRBV6-4
CASSDPGTGNGNTIYF
>TRBJ1-1|.|TRBV18
CASSPSGQKWWTEAFF
>TRBJ1-2|.|TRBV2
CASNDRSKNYGYTF
>TRBJ1-5|.|TRBV7-9
CASSSRTGWWPQHF
>TRBJ1-1|few|TRBV7-6
CASSLYRGTEAFF
>TRBJ1-3|few|TRBV28
CASSTGTGNTIYF
>TRBJ2-3|.|TRBV4-3
CATSRGITDTQYF
>TRBJ1-2|.|TRBV10-3
CAISETGTYGYTF
>TRBJ1-2|.|TRBV7-2
CASSPQGSYGYTF
>TRBJ2-1|.|TRBV5-1
CASSELGSSSYNEQFF
>TRBJ1-4|.|TRBV2
CASRALDRGPGEKLFF
>TRBJ2-7|.|TRBV9
CASSPNLSGGSYEQYF
>TRBJ1-1|.|TRBV11-2
CASSSQTGGNTEAFF
>TRBJ1-2|.|TRBV7-3
CASSQTGGPNYGYTF
>TRBJ1-1|.|TRBV5-1
CASSTGVPIKQLFF
>TRBJ1-1|.|TRBV27
CASSLMTGRAGGSEAFF
>TRBJ2-7|.|TRBV11-3
CASSLRTGYGYEQYF
>TRBJ1-6|.|TRBV30
CAWSVGWAQTSPLHF
>TRBJ1-4|.|TRBV4-2
CASSQAGTPNEKLFF
>.|.|TRBV6-5
CASSPRGFYEQYF
>TRBJ2-1|.|TRBV4-2
CASSQDGLAGSYNEQFF